The 21 T cell receptor beta chains listed next were all sequenced from one sample in a study of cytomegalovirus exposure and HLA in healthy donors. PCR amplification relied on 60 Vbeta primers (plus 13 Jbeta primers). Repertoires were generated with immunoSEQ multiplex PCR, while TCRdb's copy carries only in-frame clones and drops some. The table records over 75,000 clones, roughly 80% of them present only once. The specimen sequenced was PBMCs. The receptor set was obtained from a man in his forties or fifties in good health and CMV-seropositive.

J is TRBJ2-5 and V is TRBV15, with 10 positions matching TRBD2. Trimming took 3 bases from V and 2 from J; bases not matched to a gene: 3. The CDR3 loop spans 15 amino acids. Germline CDR1 reads LNHNV; CDR2 reads YYDKDF (reference sequence). The CDR3 sequence: CATSRISGGQETQYF. In DNA, the CDR3 is TGTGCCACCAGCAGGATTAGCGGGGGGCAAGAGACCCAGTACTTC.

This clone was counted once. Other DNA sequences of this sample code for an identical CDR3. The gene calls are TRBV7-2 and TRBJ2-7; 9 bases are shared with TRBD2. The CDR3 spans 14 residues. Germline CDR1 is SGHTA and CDR2 is FQGNSA. V was pared by 5 bases and J by 0 bases, with 2 bases of the junction left unmatched. CDR3 coding DNA: TGTGCCAGCAGCCTTAGCGGGAGCTCCTACGAGCAGTACTTC. It is translated as CASSLSGSSYEQYF.

CDR3 amino acids: CTSSQTGTSRSYEQYF. For the CDR3, the DNA is TGCACCAGCAGCCAAACGGGGACTAGCCGTTCCTACGAGCAGTACTTC. The J gene is TRBJ2-7, the V gene TRBV1; the listed D gene, TRBD2, was not tested against the DNA. TRBV1 is a pseudogene segment. The CDR3 sequence is 16 residues long.

The V gene is TRBV5-1, the J gene TRBJ2-3; D is perhaps TRBD2 (6 bases). This CDR3 comprises 14 residues. V dropped 3 bases and J dropped 0 bases, with 8 bases sitting between them. The germline CDR1 and CDR2 sequences are SGHRS and YFSETQ. CDR3 protein: CASSSGTSTDTQYF. In nucleotides, the CDR3 is TGCGCCAGCAGCTCGGGGACTAGCACAGATACGCAGTATTTT. The complete variable domain, with remaining parts taken from reference TRBV5-1 and TRBJ2-3, reads KAGVTQTPRYLIKTRGQQVTLSCSPISGHRSVSWYQQTPGQGLQFLFEYFSETQRNKGNFPGRFSGRQFSNSRSEMNVSTLELGDSALYLCASSSGTSTDTQYFGPGTRLTVL.

The V call is TRBV7-2, the J call TRBJ2-5, with TRBD1 as a possible D gene (5 bases). The DNA end lines up better with TRBJ2-7; the J call may be wrong. The germline V gene encodes CDR1 SGHTA and CDR2 FQGNSA. This CDR3 comprises 14 residues. The CDR3 sequence is CASSLMSRGREQYF. The DNA of the CDR3 is TGTGCCAGCAGCTTAATGAGTAGGGGTCGCGAGCAGTACTTC.

This chain uses TRBV29-1 with TRBJ2-5; 9 nucleotides agree with TRBD1. J was trimmed by 4 bases and V by 6 bases; bases with no gene match: 15. Germline assignment: CDR1 SQVTM and CDR2 ANQGSEA. The CDR3 has 16 amino acids. Written as DNA, the CDR3 is TGCAGCGTCTCGGAAGGGACAGGGCGTCTGGGAGAGACCCAGTACTTC. The encoded protein is CSVSEGTGRLGETQYF.

The V gene is TRBV9, the J gene TRBJ2-5, with D perhaps matching TRBD2 (7 bases). Trimming removed 3 bases at V and 2 bases at J, with 17 bases between. The germline gives CDR1 SGDLS, CDR2 YYNGEE. The CDR3 has 16 amino acids. In DNA form, the CDR3 reads TGTGCCAGCAGCGGGGGGGGCACGGACAGACAAGAGACCCAGTACTTC. Protein: CASSGGGTDRQETQYF.

Here the CDR3 reads CASSVDSTEINYGYTF. The CDR3 DNA reads TGTGCCAGCAGCGTAGATTCGACAGAGATTAACTATGGCTACACCTTC. The gene calls are TRBV9 and TRBJ1-2, with a possible D match to TRBD1 (5 bases). Germline CDR1 and CDR2: SGDLS and YYNGEE. V lost 0 bases and J lost 1, with 13 bases in between. The CDR3 length is 16 residues.

V and J are TRBV28 and TRBJ2-1; D is possibly TRBD2 (6 bases). CDR1 and CDR2 (germline): MDHEN, SYDVKM. The CDR3 consists of 14 residues. V was clipped by 3 bases and J by 6 bases, with 12 bases between them. CDR3 coding DNA: TGTGCCAGCAGTTTGGGGATAGCGGTCAATGAGCAGTTCTTC. Amino acid sequence: CASSLGIAVNEQFF.

The chain is built from TRBV28 and TRBJ1-3; D is unclear. The germline V gene has CDR1 MDHEN and CDR2 SYDVKM. This CDR3 region has 13 residues. V lost 5 bases to trimming and J lost 1 base, with 6 bases between them. This CDR3 is CASSDWSGNTIYF. CDR3 nucleotide sequence: TGTGCCAGCAGTGACTGGTCTGGAAACACCATATATTTT. The whole variable domain, filled in from reference TRBV28 and TRBJ1-3, reads DVKVTQSSRYLVKRTGEKVFLECVQDMDHENMFWYRQDPGLGLRLIYFSYDVKMKEKGDIPEGYSVSREKKERFSLILESASTNQTSMYLCASSDWSGNTIYFGEGSWLTVV.

This chain uses TRBV5-1 with TRBJ2-3; 11 positions agree with TRBD2. Trimming took 3 bases from V and 4 from J; bases not matched to a gene: 10. CDR1 and CDR2 (germline): SGHRS, YFSETQ. The CDR3 is made up of 17 amino acids. The CDR3 sequence: CASSWTLSGGGADTQYF. In nucleotides, the CDR3 is TGCGCCAGCAGCTGGACCCTTAGCGGGGGGGGTGCAGATACGCAGTATTTT.

CDR3 amino acids: CASSQYGVVGDTQYF. Written as DNA, the CDR3 is TGTGCCAGCAGTCAATACGGGGTGGTGGGTGATACGCAGTATTTT. The V gene is TRBV28, the J gene TRBJ2-3, with D tentatively TRBD2 (5 bases). Germline V CDR1 and CDR2: MDHEN, SYDVKM. Trimming removed 5 bases from V and 6 bases from J, with 18 bases in between. CDR3 length: 15 residues.

The rearrangement joins TRBV6-5 to TRBJ2-1, with 7 bases aligning to TRBD2. The ends lost 7 bases at V and 4 bases at J; junction bases unmatched: 7. CDR1 MNHEY and CDR2 SVGAGI come from the germline V gene. This CDR3 contains 14 residues. The CDR3 spells CASTLVGGYNEQFF. The CDR3 coding sequence is TGTGCCAGCACCTTAGTGGGGGGGTACAATGAGCAGTTCTTC.

The table lists this clone with a few counts. The V and J genes are TRBV5-4 and TRBJ2-3; TRBD2 aligns across 11 bases. The CDR3 has 16 amino acids. Germline V lookup: CDR1 SGHNT, CDR2 YYREEE (reference sequence). The junction had 4 bases not matched to a gene; V was cut back by 1 base and J by 3 bases. CDR3 residues: CASSLWLAGGTDTQYF. CDR3 DNA sequence: TGTGCCAGCAGCTTGTGGCTAGCGGGGGGAACAGATACGCAGTATTTT.

The chain carries TRBV29-1 and TRBJ2-3, with a weak D call TRBD1 (7 bases). The V gene's germline CDR1 is SQVTM and CDR2 ANQGSEA. The V end was cut by 7 bases, the J end by 1 base, with 18 bases between. This CDR3 spans 15 amino acids. CDR3 in DNA: TGCAGCGCCGGCCAGGGGGGTGGTGGCACAGATACGCAGTATTTT. Protein: CSAGQGGGGTDTQYF.

This rearrangement joins TRBV21-1 to TRBJ2-7; the table's TRBD1 call for D was not verified on the DNA. TRBV21-1 is marked as a pseudogene. The CDR3 sequence is 14 residues long. CDR3 sequence (DNA): TGTGCCAGCAGCAAAGTGGTCAGGGGCCACGAGCAGTACTTC. As protein: CASSKVVRGHEQYF.

A few counts support this clone. The rearrangement joins TRBV4-1 to TRBJ2-1, with 9 positions matching TRBD2. V dropped 6 bases and J dropped 8; count of bases not matched to a gene: 14. The germline V gene has CDR1 MGHRA and CDR2 YSYEKL. The CDR3 length is 16 residues. Here the CDR3 reads CASRSTSGPRQDEQFF. The CDR3 nucleotides read TGCGCCAGCAGGTCAACTAGCGGGCCACGGCAGGATGAGCAGTTCTTC.

The chain carries TRBV9 and TRBJ2-1; D unresolved. The CDR3 runs to 13 residues. The ends were cut back, 2 bases at V and 2 bases at J, with 5 bases in the middle. Germline CDR1 reads SGDLS; CDR2 reads YYNGEE. CDR3 DNA: TGTGCCAGCAGCGTTCCTCCCTACAATGAGCAGTTCTTC. Protein: CASSVPPYNEQFF.

The genes are TRBV4-3 and TRBJ1-2; D not resolved. Germline V gives CDR1 LGHNA, CDR2 YSLEER. CDR3 length equals 15 residues. V was trimmed by 0 bases and J by 7 bases, leaving 15 bases between them. CDR3 sequence reads: CASSQDPGIAAGYTF. In nucleotides, the CDR3 is TGCGCCAGCAGCCAAGATCCGGGGATAGCGGCTGGCTACACCTTC.

The chain combines TRBV7-2 with TRBJ2-6; a weak D match, TRBD1 (5 bases). Germline CDR1 and CDR2: SGHTA and FQGNSA. Trimming took off 3 bases at V and 3 bases at J, with 9 bases between the two ends. The CDR3 sequence is 15 residues long. CDR3 residues: CASSFSRGGANVLTF. The CDR3 DNA follows: TGTGCCAGCAGCTTTTCAAGGGGTGGGGCCAACGTCCTGACTTTC.

The chain recombines TRBV5-1 with TRBJ2-3; D not resolved. Trimming removed 4 bases from V and 2 bases from J, with 11 bases in between. This CDR3 spans 14 amino acids. The germline V gene has CDR1 SGHRS and CDR2 YFSETQ. The CDR3 coding sequence is TGCGCCAGCAGCCCACCTCTATCCACAGATACGCAGTATTTT. It codes for CASSPPLSTDTQYF.